One and the same sample provided the 25 T cell receptor beta chains below, sequenced in a study of response to subunit inactivated influenza vaccine. TCRdb reprocessed the RT-PCR reads via MiXCR and lists one record per CDR3 protein. The sample contains around 750,000 distinct CDR3 sequences, less than 25% of which appear only once. Sequences were derived from PBMCs from blood, sampled around 5 days after vaccination. All receptors come from a man in his fifties who received an inactivated influenza vaccine.

V and J are TRBV20-1 and TRBJ1-5, with a possible D match to TRBD1 (6 bases). CDR3 size: 14 residues. Germline CDR1 DFQATT, CDR2 SNEGSKA (reference sequence). V lost 0 bases, J lost 5 bases, and 11 bases lay in between. This CDR3 reads CSARDTTGYQPQHF. DNA for the CDR3: TGCAGTGCTAGAGATACGACAGGATATCAGCCCCAGCATTTT.

This clonotype came up many times. The V gene is TRBV28, the J gene TRBJ2-5; 8 bases align to TRBD1. The length of the CDR3 is 16 residues. V was pared by 4 bases and J by 2 bases, with 9 bases of the junction left unmatched. Germline V gives CDR1 MDHEN, CDR2 SYDVKM. CDR3 nucleotides: TGTGCCAGCAGTTCGGCCCAGGGGGCGAGGCAAGAGACCCAGTACTTC. Residues: CASSSAQGARQETQYF.

This clonotype was counted between two and nine times. The gene calls are TRBV10-3 and TRBJ2-3; D may be TRBD1 (6 bases). Deletions cut 9 bases from V and 0 bases from J, with 16 bases between. CDR3 length equals 15 residues. Germline V gene data show CDR1 as ENHRY and CDR2 as SYGVKD. As DNA, the CDR3 is TGTGCCATTCAGGGGCGGCCCACTAGCACAGATACGCAGTATTTT. As protein: CAIQGRPTSTDTQYF.

The V and J genes are TRBV15 and TRBJ2-4, with 7 bases lining up with TRBD1. The germline V gene encodes CDR1 LNHNV and CDR2 YYDKDF (reference sequence). With 6 bases clipped from V and 1 base from J, the junction kept 9 bases outside the gene matches. This CDR3 region has 16 residues. In nucleotides, the CDR3 is TGTGCCACCAGAACCAACAGGGGTCTGGCCAAAAACATTCAGTACTTC. Translated: CATRTNRGLAKNIQYF.

This clonotype was seen a few times. J is TRBJ2-3 and V is TRBV6-1; 9 positions agree with TRBD2. From germline, CDR1 is MNHNS and CDR2 SASEGT. This CDR3 spans 15 amino acids. V was pared by 5 bases and J by 4 bases, with 7 bases of the junction left unmatched. Here the CDR3 reads CASSRTSGRSDTQYF. For the CDR3, the DNA is TGTGCCAGCAGTAGAACTAGCGGGCGATCAGATACGCAGTATTTT.

The chain uses TRBV28 and TRBJ2-1; a weak D match, TRBD2 (6 bases). Germline V CDR1 and CDR2: MDHEN, SYDVKM. V lost 7 bases and J 3 bases, leaving 13 bases between the germline ends. The CDR3 loop spans 14 amino acids. The CDR3 DNA is TGTGCCAGCAAGCGGGCGGGTAGCTACAATGAGCAGTTCTTC. It encodes CASKRAGSYNEQFF.

The chain carries TRBV9 and TRBJ2-5; D is unresolved. The V and J ends lost 3 bases and 4 bases respectively, with 13 bases between them. Germline V lookup: CDR1 SGDLS, CDR2 YYNGEE. The CDR3 loop spans 14 amino acids. The CDR3 here is CASSDSRGGETQYF. The CDR3 region has the DNA TGTGCCAGCAGCGACTCACGCGGTGGAGAGACCCAGTACTTC.

This clonotype appeared a few times. The chain employs TRBV5-1 and TRBJ2-1; D may be TRBD1 (5 bases). This CDR3 spans 14 amino acids. Germline V lookup: CDR1 SGHRS, CDR2 YFSETQ. The V end lost 2 bases, the J end lost 3 bases, and 9 bases lay between the germline ends. The CDR3 DNA reads as TGCGCCAGCAGCTTAAAAGGGGTCTACAATGAGCAGTTCTTC. Protein sequence: CASSLKGVYNEQFF.

This clonotype was recorded a few times. This chain connects TRBV5-1 to TRBJ1-2; no clear D. Trimming pared 3 bases from V and 0 bases from J, leaving 12 bases between. CDR3 size: 15 residues. CDR1 is SGHRS, CDR2 YFSETQ, per germline. DNA for the CDR3: TGCGCCAGCAGCTGGGGTGCTTCAGCTAACTATGGCTACACCTTC. Translated: CASSWGASANYGYTF.

This clonotype was observed a handful of times. The rearrangement uses TRBV7-9 and TRBJ1-5; D remains ambiguous. The CDR3 contains 12 residues. With 4 bases removed from V and 10 bases from J, the gap between germline ends came to 11 bases. The germline V gene encodes CDR1 SEHNR and CDR2 FQNEAQ (reference sequence). CDR3 DNA: TGTGCCAGCAGCTCCGGACCGATTCCCCAGCATTTT. As protein: CASSSGPIPQHF.

This clonotype was found many times. This chain uses TRBV12-3 or TRBV12-4 with TRBJ1-6; D remains ambiguous. CDR3 length equals 12 residues. The V and J ends lost 3 bases and 11 bases respectively, with 8 bases between them. CDR3 coding DNA: TGTGCCAGCAGTTTCGGCGTACCACCCCTCCACTTT. It specifies CASSFGVPPLHF.

In this sample, this clonotype turned up a few times. This chain joins TRBV2 and TRBJ2-1; D perhaps matches TRBD1 (5 bases). V was clipped by 6 bases and J by 9 bases, with 12 bases between them. This CDR3 is 12 amino acids long. CDR1 and CDR2 (germline): SNHLY, FYNNEI. CDR3 bases: TGTGCCAGCAGAAATGGGGCGATTGAGCAGTTCTTC. Translating gives CASRNGAIEQFF.

The CDR3 here is CAISESPGQGAYEQYF. Here the CDR3 DNA reads TGTGCCATCAGTGAGTCGCCGGGACAGGGGGCCTACGAGCAGTACTTC. V is TRBV10-3 and J is TRBJ2-7; the match to TRBD1 covers 11 bases. The CDR3 has 16 residues. The V segment lost 0 bases and the J segment 2 bases; nucleotides outside the gene matches: 3. The germline gives CDR1 ENHRY, CDR2 SYGVKD.

This clonotype was seen only a few times. The chain carries TRBV24-1 and TRBJ2-7; D is uncertain. This CDR3 spans 13 amino acids. Trimming took 0 bases from V and 4 from J, leaving 6 bases between them. The germline V gene encodes CDR1 KGHDR and CDR2 SFDVKD. This CDR3 reads CATSDLMGYEQYF. The CDR3 DNA follows: TGTGCCACCAGTGATTTGATGGGTTACGAGCAGTACTTC.

The chain recombines TRBV7-2 with TRBJ2-1, with a weak D call TRBD2 (5 bases). This CDR3 has 15 residues. CDR1 SGHTA and CDR2 FQGNSA come from the germline V gene. The ends were cut back, 6 bases at V and 0 bases at J, with 12 bases in the middle. The CDR3 DNA sequence: TGTGCCAGCAGTCCCGGGAAATACTCCTACAATGAGCAGTTCTTC. Residues: CASSPGKYSYNEQFF.

This rearrangement joins TRBV30 to TRBJ2-7; the D gene could be TRBD1 or TRBD2 (6 bases each). Germline CDR1 is GTSNPN and CDR2 is SVGIG (reference sequence). There are 12 residues in the CDR3. The CDR3 spells CAGGGNSYEQYF. Written as DNA, the CDR3 is TGTGCGGGGGGCGGGAACTCCTACGAGCAGTACTTC.

This clonotype appeared many times. The CDR3, as DNA: TGTGCCAGCAGCTTAGCTTATAGGGAGAGTGGCTACACCTTC. Amino acids: CASSLAYRESGYTF. The chain combines TRBV7-2 with TRBJ1-2; D gene ambiguous. This CDR3 is 14 amino acids long. The V gene lost 0 bases and the J gene lost 7 bases, with 12 bases spanning the gap. CDR1 is SGHTA, CDR2 FQGNSA, per germline.

The gene calls are TRBV5-6 and TRBJ2-7, with 15 bases that match TRBD2. Trimming removed 0 bases from V and 9 bases from J; junction bases left unmatched: 4. The CDR3 is made up of 15 amino acids. Germline values: CDR1 SGHDT, CDR2 YYEEEE. In DNA form, the CDR3 reads TGTGCCAGCAGCTTGGCTCCGGGACTAGCGGGAGGGCAGTACTTC. This translates into CASSLAPGLAGGQYF.

This clonotype has only a few counts. The chain uses TRBV5-1 and TRBJ1-1, with TRBD1 matching 7 bases. The trim removed 3 bases at V and 1 base at J, leaving 3 bases unmatched. The germline V gene encodes CDR1 SGHRS and CDR2 YFSETQ. The CDR3 is 14 residues long. CDR3 residues: CASSSGQQNTEAFF. In nucleotides, the CDR3 is TGCGCCAGCAGCTCGGGACAGCAGAACACTGAAGCTTTCTTT.

The chain couples TRBV6-6 to TRBJ2-7, with no clear D. CDR1 and CDR2 (germline): MNHNY, SVGAGI (reference sequence). There are 13 residues in the CDR3. Trimming took 2 bases from V and 0 from J, leaving 5 bases between them. CDR3 nucleotide sequence: TGTGCCAGCAGTTACGCTTACTCCTACGAGCAGTACTTC. Amino acids: CASSYAYSYEQYF.

The chain combines TRBV24-1 with TRBJ2-2, with 10 bases identical to TRBD2. With 7 bases clipped from V and 7 bases from J, the junction kept 5 bases outside the gene matches. The CDR3 spans 14 residues. Germline assignment: CDR1 KGHDR and CDR2 SFDVKD. CDR3 sequence: CATRASGSIGELFF. CDR3 DNA: TGTGCCACCAGGGCTAGCGGGAGTATCGGGGAGCTGTTTTTT.

This clonotype was seen ten or more times. J is TRBJ2-7 and V is TRBV29-1, with unresolved D. Between the trimmed V and J ends, which lost 5 bases and 1 base, there was a span of 12 bases. CDR3 length: 13 amino acids. Germline values: CDR1 SQVTM, CDR2 ANQGSEA. CDR3: CSVKGILSYEQYF. The CDR3 coding sequence is TGCAGCGTTAAGGGCATTCTATCCTACGAGCAGTACTTC.

This sequence joins TRBV5-1 and TRBJ2-4; maybe TRBD1 (6 bases). Germline CDR1 reads SGHRS; CDR2 reads YFSETQ. Trimming took off 7 bases at V and 5 bases at J, with 13 bases between the two ends. This CDR3 has 13 residues. The chain's CDR3 is CASARQAENIQYF. The CDR3 nucleotides are TGCGCCAGCGCCAGACAGGCGGAAAACATTCAGTACTTC.

This chain connects TRBV7-2 to TRBJ2-7; a weak D match, TRBD1 (6 bases). Trimming removed 4 bases at V and 2 bases at J, with 12 bases between. The length of the CDR3 is 14 residues. In germline, CDR1 is SGHTA, CDR2 FQGNSA. The CDR3 sequence: CASSYGTRAYEQYF. CDR3 coding DNA: TGTGCCAGCAGCTACGGGACAAGGGCCTACGAGCAGTACTTC.

The V gene is TRBV20-1, the J gene TRBJ1-4, with D unresolved. Trimming took off 1 base at V and 6 bases at J, with 18 bases between the two ends. This CDR3 is 16 amino acids long. The V gene's germline CDR1 is DFQATT and CDR2 SNEGSKA (reference sequence). CDR3 DNA: TGCAGTGCTAGAGGCTCCCCACCATTACGGGATGAAAAACTGTTTTTT. This codes for CSARGSPPLRDEKLFF.